These 10 T cell receptor beta chains came from one sample sequenced in a study of T-cell memory formation after mild COVID-19. One entry per CDR3 protein, called by TCRdb with MiXCR from the 5' RACE reads. The sample includes about 340,000 distinct CDR3 sequences, around a fifth of them seen just once. The source material was PBMCs or a T cell subset sorted from them (not recorded which). The source of these receptors is an adult woman who had mild COVID-19 (a few samples of this study predate the infection). Cell type and time point are not known.

This clonotype came up a few times. This chain links TRBV4-3 with TRBJ1-1; 7 positions agree with TRBD1. Germline lookup yields CDR1 LGHNA and CDR2 YSLEER. The CDR3 totals 16 residues. V lost 3 bases, J lost 0 bases, and 7 bases stayed unmatched. The CDR3 here is CASSQDRTLMNTEAFF. The CDR3 coding sequence is TGCGCCAGCAGCCAGGACAGGACGCTCATGAACACTGAAGCTTTCTTT.

The rearrangement joins TRBV4-1 to TRBJ1-6; 10 nucleotides agree with TRBD1. In germline, CDR1 is MGHRA, CDR2 YSYEKL. This CDR3 is 16 amino acids long. With V trimmed by 0 bases and J by 13 bases, 9 bases remained unmatched. The CDR3 DNA reads TGCGCCAGCAGCCAAGATCGAGGGACAGGGGTTTTTCCCCTCCACTTT. Protein product: CASSQDRGTGVFPLHF.

This clonotype has more than one count but fewer than ten. V and J are TRBV10-3 and TRBJ2-1, with 15 bases fitting TRBD2. The trim removed 3 bases at V and 7 bases at J, leaving 1 base unmatched. This CDR3 spans 15 amino acids. CDR1 is ENHRY and CDR2 is SYGVKD in the germline V gene. The CDR3 nucleotides read TGTGCCATCAGTGAAGGACTAGCGGGAGGGAATGAGCAGTTCTTC. This gives the protein CAISEGLAGGNEQFF.

This rearrangement joins TRBV3-1 to TRBJ2-1; unclear D gene. The CDR3 totals 15 residues. The ends were cut back, 0 bases at V and 10 bases at J, with 16 bases in the middle. Per the germline V gene, CDR1 is LGHDT and CDR2 is YNNKEL (reference sequence). The CDR3 loop is CASSQESGVAREQFF. The CDR3 DNA is TGTGCCAGCAGCCAAGAGAGTGGAGTAGCACGGGAGCAGTTCTTC.

The chain couples TRBV24-1 to TRBJ2-3; 7 bases are shared with TRBD1. The junction had 8 bases not matched to a gene; V was cut back by 2 bases and J by 1 base. The germline V gene encodes CDR1 KGHDR and CDR2 SFDVKD. This CDR3 comprises 17 residues. The CDR3 DNA reads as TGTGCCACCAGTGATTCCCCAGGGGGTTCGGGCACAGATACGCAGTATTTT. Translation gives CATSDSPGGSGTDTQYF.

A few counts support this clonotype. The chain carries TRBV12-3 or TRBV12-4 and TRBJ2-7; the D is unclear. Trimming shortened V by 0 bases and J by 0 bases, and 12 bases separated the two germline ends. CDR3 length: 16 amino acids. CDR3 protein: CASSLAAAGHSYEQYF. DNA for the CDR3: TGTGCCAGCAGTTTAGCGGCGGCAGGTCACTCCTACGAGCAGTACTTC.

The CDR3 DNA sequence: TGCGCCAGCAGCGAGGGGGACAATGAGCAGTTCTTC. Residues: CASSEGDNEQFF. The V gene is TRBV5-1, the J gene TRBJ2-1; D might be TRBD1 (6 bases). CDR1 and CDR2 (germline): SGHRS, YFSETQ. The V end lost 4 bases, the J end lost 5 bases, and 7 bases lay between the germline ends. The length of the CDR3 is 12 residues.

V gene TRBV24-1 combines with J gene TRBJ1-2; D gene uncertain. CDR3 length: 14 residues. Germline CDR1 reads KGHDR; CDR2 reads SFDVKD. V was pared by 3 bases and J by 2 bases, with 9 bases between. This chain's CDR3 is CATSDLDTNYGYTF. The CDR3 region has the DNA TGTGCCACCAGTGATCTAGACACCAACTATGGCTACACCTTC.

This clonotype was detected a few times. The rearrangement joins TRBV10-3 to TRBJ1-2, with 10 positions matching TRBD1. V shed 6 bases, J shed 5 bases, and the junction held 3 bases outside the gene matches. CDR3 size: 13 residues. In germline, CDR1 is ENHRY, CDR2 SYGVKD. CDR3 amino acids: CAIRGDRGYGYTF. DNA of the CDR3: TGTGCCATCAGGGGGGACAGGGGTTATGGCTACACCTTC.

The table lists this clonotype with a few counts. The rearrangement uses TRBV10-3 and TRBJ2-1; the match to TRBD2 covers 11 bases. The V gene end was trimmed by 6 bases and the J gene end by 5 bases; junction bases not matched to a gene: 6. The length of the CDR3 is 15 residues. Germline CDR1 and CDR2: ENHRY and SYGVKD. The CDR3 DNA reads as TGTGCCATCAGAGCTAGCGGGGGGACGAACAATGAGCAGTTCTTC. Encoded protein: CAIRASGGTNNEQFF.